This is a list of T cell receptor beta chains from one sample in a study of shared clonotypes between healthy human individuals. Libraries were prepared by immunoSEQ multiplex PCR; TCRdb keeps only in-frame clonotypes and omits some of them. The table lists 2 million to 2.5 million clones, approximately 95% of them singletons. Sequencing was carried out using naive CD4+ T cells sorted from blood. These receptors all come from a young man in good health. Both conserved end residues are part of each CDR3. D genes are given only for firm matches. Rows give clone size only sometimes, using once, few, many, or a class for an expanded clone.

. . TRBJ2-5 TRBV27 CASSNLPYQETQYF TGTGCCAGCAGCAACCTACCGTACCAAGAGACCCAGTACTTC
. . TRBJ2-7 TRBV15 CATSIRQAYEQYF TGTGCCACCAGCATCCGACAGGCCTACGAGCAGTACTTC
. TRBD2 TRBJ2-1 TRBV28 CASSFSGGYNEQFF TGTGCCAGCAGTTTTTCGGGGGGCTACAATGAGCAGTTCTTC
. . TRBJ1-6 TRBV30 CAWTRTASNSPLHF TGTGCCTGGACGAGGACGGCTTCTAATTCACCCCTCCACTTT
. . TRBJ2-6 TRBV14 CASSRSTVSGANVLTF TGTGCCAGCAGCCGATCGACAGTCTCTGGGGCCAACGTCCTGACTTTC
. TRBD2 TRBJ2-7 TRBV2 CASSGGGEQYF TGTGCCAGCAGTGGCGGGGGCGAGCAGTACTTC
. . TRBJ1-6 TRBV30 CAWSVSQSNSPLHF TGTGCCTGGAGTGTTAGTCAGAGTAATTCACCCCTCCACTTT
once . TRBJ2-5 TRBV7-8 CASSSGTARQETQYF TGTGCCAGCAGCTCCGGGACCGCTCGTCAAGAGACCCAGTACTTC
. TRBD1 TRBJ1-1 TRBV6-6 CASSTGGTANTEAFF TGTGCCAGCAGTACCGGAGGGACAGCCAACACTGAAGCTTTCTTT
. . TRBJ1-6 TRBV30 CAWRGGFRDSPLHF TGTGCCTGGAGGGGGGGGTTCCGGGATTCACCCCTCCACTTT
. . TRBJ1-5 TRBV18 CASSPPGAGGNQPQHF TGTGCCAGCTCACCACCGGGGGCTGGGGGCAATCAGCCCCAGCATTTT
. TRBD2 TRBJ2-7 TRBV2 CASTSKTSGSEQYF TGTGCCAGCACGTCGAAGACTAGCGGGAGCGAGCAGTACTTC
. . TRBJ1-2 TRBV5-6 CASSSQEDYGYTF TGTGCCAGCAGCTCTCAGGAGGATTATGGCTACACCTTC
once . TRBJ1-4 TRBV5-1 CASSLGGVATNEKLFF TGCGCCAGCAGCTTGGGGGGCGTTGCAACTAATGAAAAACTGTTTTTT
. . TRBJ1-5 TRBV7-8 CASSLAGGSQPQHF TGTGCCAGCAGCTTAGCGGGTGGGTCTCAGCCCCAGCATTTT